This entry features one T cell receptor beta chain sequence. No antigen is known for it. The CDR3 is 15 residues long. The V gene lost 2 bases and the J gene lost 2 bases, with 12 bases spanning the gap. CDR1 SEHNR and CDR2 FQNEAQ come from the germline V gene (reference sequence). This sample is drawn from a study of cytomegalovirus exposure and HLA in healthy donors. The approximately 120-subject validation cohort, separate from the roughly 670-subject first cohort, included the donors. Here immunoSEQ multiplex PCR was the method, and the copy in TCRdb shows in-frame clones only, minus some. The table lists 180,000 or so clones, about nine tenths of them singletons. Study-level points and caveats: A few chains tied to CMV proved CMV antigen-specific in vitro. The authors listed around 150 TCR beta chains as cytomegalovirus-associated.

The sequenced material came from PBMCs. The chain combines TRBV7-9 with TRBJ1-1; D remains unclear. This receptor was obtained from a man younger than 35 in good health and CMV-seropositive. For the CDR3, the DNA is TGTGCCAGCAGCTTAACCGGAGGGATTAACACTGAAGCTTTCTTT. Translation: CASSLTGGINTEAFF.